Listed below are T cell receptor beta chains from one sample, sequenced in a study of molecular identifiers for immune sequencing clone quantification. In TCRdb, the PCR reads were re-called with MiXCR into one record per CDR3 protein. The table has 85,000 to 130,000 distinct CDR3 sequences, roughly 34% seen once; the top ten hold less than 5%. The sequencing sample was made of naive CD8+ T cells from blood, with Jurkat cell RNA spiked in. These receptors were obtained from a human donor in good health. Some libraries in this study had Jurkat cell RNA spiked in. CDR3s include the opening cysteine and the closing phenylalanine or tryptophan. Each record gives: clone size, V gene, D gene, J gene, CDR3 protein, CDR3 DNA. A D gene is named only where the DNA matches it firmly. Clone size is stated in some rows and not others, as once, few, many or a class when expanded.

>NA|TRBV6-5|NA|TRBJ1-3
CAATRDARTGNTIYF
TGTGCCGCGACTCGAGACGCGAGAACCGGAAACACCATATATTTT
>few|TRBV11-2|NA|TRBJ2-7
CASSLGGGGEQYF
TGTGCCAGCAGCTTAGGCGGTGGAGGAGAGCAGTACTTC
>NA|TRBV27|NA|TRBJ2-7
CASSYTGTYEQYF
TGTGCCAGCAGTTACACAGGGACGTACGAGCAGTACTTC
>many|TRBV7-8|TRBD2|TRBJ2-3
CASSLVFGTSGMSTDTQYF
TGTGCCAGCAGCTTAGTCTTCGGGACTAGCGGGATGAGCACAGATACGCAGTATTTT
>few|TRBV9|TRBD1|TRBJ2-5
CASSVVGLGQGLQETQYF
TGTGCCAGCAGCGTAGTGGGGCTAGGACAGGGCCTACAAGAGACCCAGTACTTC
>once|TRBV7-8|NA|TRBJ2-5
CASSLWIQTDQETQYF
TGTGCCAGCAGCTTATGGATCCAAACGGACCAAGAGACCCAGTACTTC
>NA|TRBV4-3|TRBD2|TRBJ2-1
CASSPSGGNEQFF
TGCGCCAGCAGCCCGAGCGGGGGCAATGAGCAGTTCTTC
>NA|TRBV5-6|NA|TRBJ2-1
CASSLGGLQFF
TGTGCCAGCAGCTTGGGGGGCCTGCAGTTCTTC
>few|TRBV19|NA|TRBJ2-7
CASSIGTDYEQYF
TGTGCCAGTAGTATAGGAACGGATTACGAGCAGTACTTC
>NA|TRBV12-3/TRBV12-4|TRBD1|TRBJ2-2
CASSPWTGTNAGELFF
TGTGCCAGCAGTCCGTGGACAGGGACCAACGCCGGGGAGCTGTTTTTT
>NA|TRBV5-6|NA|TRBJ1-1
CASSLATAEAFF
TGTGCCAGCAGCTTGGCGACAGCCGAAGCTTTCTTT
>many|TRBV6-5|NA|TRBJ2-7
CASSYSEDSFMGEQYF
TGTGCCAGCAGTTACTCGGAAGACTCGTTTATGGGGGAGCAGTACTTC
>NA|TRBV7-9|TRBD1|TRBJ2-7
CASSWGQDGHEQYF
TGTGCCAGCAGCTGGGGACAGGATGGGCACGAGCAGTACTTC
>NA|TRBV7-6|NA|TRBJ1-1
CASSLGSPDYRFMNTEAFF
TGTGCCAGCAGCTTAGGGTCTCCTGACTACCGGTTCATGAACACTGAAGCTTTCTTT
>few|TRBV2|TRBD1|TRBJ2-7
CASRHAPGQGSEQYF
TGTGCCAGCAGACACGCTCCGGGACAGGGTTCCGAGCAGTACTTC
>many|TRBV20-1|NA|TRBJ2-1
CSANPLGSLNEQFF
TGCAGTGCTAACCCCCTAGGTTCGTTGAATGAGCAGTTCTTC
>NA|TRBV4-3|NA|TRBJ1-3
CASSRKSVGPGGAGNTIYF
TGCGCCAGCAGCCGGAAGAGCGTAGGACCTGGGGGTGCTGGAAACACCATATATTTT
>NA|TRBV6-6|NA|TRBJ2-5
CASSYPPGPSRETQYF
TGTGCCAGCAGTTACCCACCGGGACCCAGTAGAGAGACCCAGTACTTC
>NA|TRBV7-9|TRBD2|TRBJ2-2
CASSLAPGLAGGLTGELFF
TGTGCCAGCAGCTTAGCGCCGGGACTAGCGGGAGGACTAACCGGGGAGCTGTTTTTT
>NA|TRBV4-1|NA|TRBJ2-7
CASSQDWMGAYEQYF
TGCGCCAGCAGCCAAGACTGGATGGGGGCCTACGAGCAGTACTTC
>few|TRBV11-3|NA|TRBJ2-1
CASSSGEEQFF
TGTGCCAGCAGCTCCGGGGAGGAGCAGTTCTTC
>NA|TRBV29-1|NA|TRBJ1-1
CSFRGTEAFF
TGCAGCTTCCGGGGCACTGAAGCTTTCTTT
>many|TRBV28|TRBD1|TRBJ1-1
CATGQGWTEAFF
TGTGCCACCGGACAGGGTTGGACTGAAGCTTTCTTT
>few|TRBV20-1|TRBD2|TRBJ2-3
CSASFLGLAGALLKTDTQYF
TGCAGTGCTTCGTTTTTGGGTCTAGCGGGAGCCCTTCTGAAGACAGATACGCAGTATTTT
>NA|TRBV11-2|NA|TRBJ2-5
CASSLGRRGQEAQYF
TGTGCCAGCAGCTTAGGTAGACGGGGTCAAGAGGCCCAGTACTTC
>many|TRBV20-1|NA|TRBJ2-7
CSARAGVEQYF
TGCAGTGCTAGGGCAGGGGTTGAGCAGTACTTC
>NA|TRBV9|TRBD2|TRBJ2-7
CASSVGGAGSSYEQYF
TGTGCCAGCAGCGTAGGTGGAGCGGGAAGCTCCTACGAGCAGTACTTC
>NA|TRBV28|NA|TRBJ2-2
CASSGYRGGTGELFF
TGTGCCAGCAGTGGCTACAGGGGAGGGACCGGGGAGCTGTTTTTT
>many|TRBV7-9|NA|TRBJ2-2
CASSLPRDYTGELFF
TGTGCCAGCAGCTTGCCCAGGGATTACACCGGGGAGCTGTTTTTT